A single sample gave rise to the 30 T cell receptor beta chains below, sequenced in a study of molecular identifiers for immune sequencing clone quantification. TCRdb analysed the PCR reads with MiXCR anew, one entry per CDR3 protein. Of some 320,000 distinct CDR3 sequences listed, around a fifth are singletons. The material sequenced was naive CD8+ T cells from blood, with Jurkat cell RNA spiked in. Described subset: FACS-sorted CD8+CD4-CCR7+CD45RA+ naive T cells. The receptor source for this set is a human donor in good health. Some libraries in this study had Jurkat cell RNA spiked in.

The chain uses TRBV5-6 and TRBJ2-3, with TRBD2 identical over 7 bases. Looked up from germline, CDR1 is SGHDT and CDR2 is YYEEEE. The CDR3 has 15 residues. The J segment lost 7 bases and the V segment lost 4 bases, leaving 12 bases of the junction unmatched. This chain's CDR3 is CASSLALAEINTQYF. CDR3 DNA: TGTGCCAGCAGCCTGGCGCTAGCGGAGATTAATACGCAGTATTTT. Full variable domain (outside the CDR3, taken from reference TRBV5-6 and TRBJ2-3): DAGVTQSPTHLIKTRGQQVTLRCSPKSGHDTVSWYQQALGQGPQFIFQYYEEEERQRGNFPDRFSGHQFPNYSSELNVNALLLGDSALYLCASSLALAEINTQYFGPGTRLTVL.

This clonotype was observed at least ten times. The V and J genes are TRBV20-1 and TRBJ2-7, with TRBD2 as a possible D gene (5 bases). The CDR3 runs 13 residues. Germline-derived CDR1 and CDR2 are DFQATT and SNEGSKA (reference sequence). V dropped 4 bases and J dropped 0 bases, with 10 bases sitting between them. CDR3 DNA: TGCAGTGCTACCGGGGATTCCTCCTACGAGCAGTACTTC. It yields the protein CSATGDSSYEQYF.

This clonotype was counted many times. V gene TRBV27 combines with J gene TRBJ2-2; D unclear. Germline CDR1 MNHEY, CDR2 SMNVEV (reference sequence). Deletions cut 2 bases from V and 0 bases from J, with 4 bases between. The CDR3 is 14 residues long. CDR3 bases: TGTGCCAGCAGTTTAATCCCGAACACCGGGGAGCTGTTTTTT. Translation: CASSLIPNTGELFF.

This clonotype was detected a few times. The V call is TRBV20-1, the J call TRBJ2-5; D not certain. The CDR3 is 13 amino acids. In germline, CDR1 is DFQATT, CDR2 SNEGSKA (reference sequence). Trimming cost V 0 bases and J 4 bases, with 9 bases left between them. The CDR3 is CSARDTTTETQYF. In DNA, the CDR3 is TGCAGTGCTAGAGATACTACAACAGAGACCCAGTACTTC.

On this clonotype itself: At one boundary the junction diverges from the germline segment, which might be a read error. The gene calls are TRBV6-2 or TRBV6-3 and TRBJ2-5; no clear D. This CDR3 is built from 11 residues. In germline, CDR1 is MNHEY, CDR2 SVGEGT. Here the CDR3 DNA reads TGTGCCAGCAGTTACCCAGAGACCCTGTACTTC. Protein sequence: CASSYPETLYF.

This clonotype was recorded at least ten times. This chain connects TRBV5-6 to TRBJ2-5; 8 positions match TRBD2. Losses at the gene ends were 5 bases for V and 5 bases for J; bases not matched to a gene: 11. Looked up from germline, CDR1 is SGHDT and CDR2 is YYEEEE. CDR3 length equals 15 residues. The CDR3 loop is CASSLVAGGPETQYF. The CDR3 region has the DNA TGTGCCAGCAGTTTAGTGGCGGGAGGTCCCGAGACCCAGTACTTC.

Ten or more counts support this clonotype. The chain has TRBV6-5 and TRBJ1-4; D is ambiguous. The CDR3 runs 11 residues. Germline CDR1 reads MNHEY; CDR2 reads SVGAGI. V gave up 4 bases and J gave up 7 bases, with 4 bases separating them. CDR3 in amino acids: CASSSSEKLFF. DNA of the CDR3: TGTGCCAGCAGTTCTAGTGAAAAACTGTTTTTT.

This clonotype was detected only a few times. The rearrangement joins TRBV11-2 to TRBJ1-6; D unresolved. The V end was cut by 0 bases, the J end by 11 bases, with 14 bases between. The CDR3 loop spans 15 amino acids. Looked up from germline, CDR1 is SGHAT and CDR2 is FQNNGV. The CDR3 DNA follows: TGTGCCAGCAGCTTAGAGGGCCCTCTACGACCACCCCTCCACTTT. This encodes CASSLEGPLRPPLHF. Filled out from reference TRBV11-2 and TRBJ1-6, the complete variable domain reads EAGVAQSPRYKIIEKRQSVAFWCNPISGHATLYWYQQILGQGPKLLIQFQNNGVVDDSQLPKDRFSAERLKGVDSTLKIQPAKLEDSAVYLCASSLEGPLRPPLHFGNGTRLTVT.

This clonotype was counted between two and nine times. The gene calls are TRBV19 and TRBJ2-3; possible D gene TRBD1, 6 bases. Germline loops: CDR1 LNHDA, CDR2 SQIVND (reference sequence). The CDR3 loop spans 15 amino acids. Trimming left V 1 base short and J 0 bases short, with 8 bases between. CDR3 nucleotides: TGTGCCAGTAGTATAGGGGGGCTTAGCACAGATACGCAGTATTTT. This encodes CASSIGGLSTDTQYF.

V and J are TRBV9 and TRBJ2-3; TRBD1 aligns across 9 bases. V shed 0 bases and J 3 bases; nucleotides not matched to a gene: 5. In germline, CDR1 is SGDLS, CDR2 YYNGEE. This CDR3 has 16 amino acids. The chain's CDR3 is CASSVEQGAGTDTQYF. CDR3 DNA sequence: TGTGCCAGCAGCGTAGAACAGGGGGCTGGAACAGATACGCAGTATTTT. Variable domain in full (rest from reference TRBV9 and TRBJ2-3): DSGVTQTPKHLITATGQRVTLRCSPRSGDLSVYWYQQSLDQGLQFLIQYYNGEERAKGNILERFSAQQFPDLHSELNLSSLELGDSALYFCASSVEQGAGTDTQYFGPGTRLTVL.

This clonotype was counted many times. The chain recombines TRBV4-3 with TRBJ1-4; perhaps TRBD1 as D (5 bases). The CDR3 totals 17 residues. V dropped 2 bases and J dropped 4 bases, with 17 bases sitting between them. The germline V gene has CDR1 LGHNA and CDR2 YSLEER. CDR3 bases: TGCGCCAGCAGCCAAAAAAGGCAGGGACGGTTTAATGAAAAACTGTTTTTT. Protein sequence: CASSQKRQGRFNEKLFF.

Comments on this clonotype: This clone may be a read error of a much larger clone one base away. For the CDR3, the DNA is TGCGCCAGCAGCCTGCCCGGGGGCCCTCCTCTGGCTGCTCCCTGCAATGAGCAGTTCTTC. This gives the protein CASSLPGGPPLAAPCNEQFF. The chain joins TRBV5-1 to TRBJ2-1; D could derive from TRBD1 or TRBD2 (6 bases each). Germline-derived CDR1 and CDR2 are SGHRS and YFSETQ. V gave up 4 bases and J gave up 6 bases, with 32 bases separating them. The CDR3 totals 20 residues.

This chain uses TRBV6-2 or TRBV6-3 with TRBJ2-7, with D perhaps TRBD2 (7 bases). This CDR3 contains 18 residues. The V end was cut by 2 bases, the J end by 4 bases, with 24 bases between. Germline lookup yields CDR1 MNHEY and CDR2 SVGEGT. The CDR3 here is CASSYPGFGGGSLYEQYF. CDR3 nucleotides: TGTGCCAGCAGTTACCCTGGTTTCGGGGGCGGGAGTCTTTACGAGCAGTACTTC.

This clonotype was detected ten times or more. The chain combines TRBV29-1 with TRBJ2-7; D may be TRBD2 (7 bases). The CDR3 totals 11 residues. V was clipped by 1 base and J by 11 bases, with 12 bases between them. Per the germline V gene, CDR1 is SQVTM and CDR2 is ANQGSEA. CDR3 in amino acids: CSVEGEGVEYF. The CDR3, as DNA: TGCAGCGTTGAAGGGGAGGGGGTGGAGTACTTC.

As for this clonotype: With a much larger clone just one base away, this may be a read error. V usage is TRBV7-9 and J usage is TRBJ2-7; maybe TRBD2 (6 bases). Between the trimmed V and J ends, which lost 7 bases and 7 bases, there was a span of 17 bases. The CDR3 is made up of 13 amino acids. The germline CDR1 and CDR2 sequences are SEHNR and FQNEAQ (reference sequence). The CDR3 sequence is CASNPTGDLEQYF. The CDR3 coding sequence is TGTGCCAGCAACCCAACGGGGGACCTGGAGCAGTACTTC.

This clonotype appeared many times. The chain couples TRBV30 to TRBJ2-3; D remains ambiguous. Trimming removed 0 bases from V and 5 bases from J, with 12 bases in between. Germline CDR1 is GTSNPN and CDR2 is SVGIG (reference sequence). CDR3 length: 14 residues. The CDR3 spells CAWSVNGLRDTQYF. For the CDR3, the DNA is TGTGCCTGGAGTGTAAATGGATTGCGAGATACGCAGTATTTT.

The table lists this clonotype with many counts. The V call is TRBV2, the J call TRBJ1-1; D gene uncertain. The V and J ends lost 6 bases and 0 bases respectively, with 8 bases between them. CDR3 length: 13 amino acids. Per germline, CDR1 SNHLY and CDR2 FYNNEI. The CDR3 sequence: CASRGIMNTEAFF. The CDR3 nucleotides read TGTGCCAGCAGGGGGATTATGAACACTGAAGCTTTCTTT.

This clonotype came up many times. This chain joins TRBV7-6 and TRBJ1-5; D not resolved. Germline CDR1 reads SGHVS; CDR2 reads FNYEAQ. The CDR3 runs 15 residues. With 0 bases removed from V and 0 bases from J, the gap between germline ends came to 6 bases. CDR3 in DNA: TGTGCCAGCAGCTTAGCTCCATATAGCAATCAGCCCCAGCATTTT. Its translation is CASSLAPYSNQPQHF.

In regard to this clonotype: A much larger clonotype is one base distant, so this may be a read error. V usage is TRBV5-6 and J usage is TRBJ2-5, with a possible D match to TRBD2 (6 bases). The germline CDR1 and CDR2 sequences are SGHDT and YYEEEE. This CDR3 is built from 12 residues. As DNA, the CDR3 is TGTGTCAGCAGCTTGGCCGGGAGGACCCAGTACTTC. Amino acid sequence: CVSSLAGRTQYF.

This clonotype is a singleton in its sample. The chain joins TRBV6-6 to TRBJ2-1, with D uncertain. Germline CDR1 and CDR2: MNHNY and SVGAGI (reference sequence). The CDR3 contains 16 residues. Trimming pared 3 bases from V and 2 bases from J, leaving 14 bases between. The chain's CDR3 is CASSYSYSPAYNEQFF. The DNA for the CDR3 is TGTGCCAGCAGTTATTCCTACAGCCCCGCCTACAATGAGCAGTTCTTC.

The chain recombines TRBV29-1 with TRBJ2-7; the match to TRBD2 covers 8 bases. J gave up 4 bases and V 4 bases, and 3 bases lay outside the gene matches. The CDR3 is made up of 12 amino acids. In germline, CDR1 is SQVTM, CDR2 ANQGSEA. In DNA form, the CDR3 reads TGCAGCGTTGCGGGGGGGGGGTACGAGCAGTACTTC. Its translation: CSVAGGGYEQYF.

Notes on this clonotype: This may come from a read error, since a much larger clone is one base off. The chain uses TRBV30 and TRBJ2-7; unclear D gene. This CDR3 comprises 13 residues. Germline V gene data show CDR1 as GTSNPN and CDR2 as SVGIG (reference sequence). The CDR3 bases are TGTGCCCGGAGTTATGGCAGCTCCTACGAGCAGTACTTC. Residues: CARSYGSSYEQYF.

The chain employs TRBV12-3 or TRBV12-4 and TRBJ2-3; 9 bases fit TRBD2. This CDR3 spans 17 amino acids. Trimming at V came to 7 bases and at J to 4 bases, leaving 15 bases not matched to a gene. The CDR3 sequence is CASTPPISGGDPDTQYF. The DNA of the CDR3 is TGTGCCAGCACCCCTCCAATTAGCGGGGGAGACCCAGATACGCAGTATTTT.

This clonotype showed up many times. This chain links TRBV19 with TRBJ2-7, with 7 bases aligning to TRBD2. The V and J ends lost 4 bases and 2 bases, in that order; junction bases with no gene match: 2. Germline CDR1 reads LNHDA; CDR2 reads SQIVND (reference sequence). The CDR3 has 13 residues. The chain's CDR3 is CASSNGRAYEQYF. The CDR3, as DNA: TGTGCCAGTAGTAATGGGAGGGCCTACGAGCAGTACTTC.

The CDR3 region has the DNA TGTGCCAGCAGTTACCCCAAGGACTCGAGGAGCTCCTACAATGAGCAGTTCTTC. This sequence encodes CASSYPKDSRSSYNEQFF. The chain has TRBV6-2 or TRBV6-3 and TRBJ2-1; D perhaps matches TRBD2 (5 bases). The CDR3 is made up of 18 amino acids. Germline V gives CDR1 MNHEY, CDR2 SVGEGT. V was pared by 2 bases and J by 0 bases, with 17 bases between.

The chain carries TRBV27 and TRBJ2-3, with TRBD2 matching 10 bases. With 4 bases clipped from V and 1 base from J, the junction kept 2 bases outside the gene matches. There are 15 residues in the CDR3. The germline V gene encodes CDR1 MNHEY and CDR2 SMNVEV (reference sequence). CDR3 region: CASSSSGRGTDTQYF. The CDR3 nucleotides are TGTGCCAGCAGTTCTAGCGGGAGAGGCACAGATACGCAGTATTTT.

This clonotype occurred many times. This chain links TRBV29-1 with TRBJ2-3, with D uncertain. V was pared by 7 bases and J by 8 bases, with 10 bases between. The CDR3 totals 10 residues. Germline CDR1 is SQVTM and CDR2 is ANQGSEA. CDR3 amino acids: CSARSGTQYF. The CDR3 region has the DNA TGCAGCGCCAGATCCGGTACGCAGTATTTT.

This clonotype was counted many times. The chain recombines TRBV4-2 with TRBJ2-3, with TRBD2 matching 10 bases. J gave up 2 bases and V 3 bases, and 17 bases lay outside the gene matches. Germline CDR1 and CDR2: LGHNA and YNFKEQ. This CDR3 comprises 20 residues. CDR3 sequence (DNA): TGTGCCAGCAGCCAGGCAACTAGCGGGATAGTAATCGCTGACACAGATACGCAGTATTTT. This codes for CASSQATSGIVIADTDTQYF.

J is TRBJ2-3 and V is TRBV9; 8 nucleotides agree with TRBD2. Trimming took 0 bases from V and 4 from J; bases not matched to a gene: 7. Germline CDR1 SGDLS, CDR2 YYNGEE. CDR3 length: 16 amino acids. CDR3 region: CASSVVSSGRPDTQYF. Written as DNA, the CDR3 is TGTGCCAGCAGCGTAGTGTCTAGCGGGCGCCCAGATACGCAGTATTTT.

This clonotype has at least ten counts. This sequence joins TRBV25-1 and TRBJ1-1; 10 bases map to TRBD1. The CDR3 consists of 15 residues. V shed 3 bases and J 8 bases; nucleotides not matched to a gene: 9. Germline V CDR1 and CDR2: MGHDK, SYGVNS. In DNA form, the CDR3 reads TGTGCCAGCAGTGACCTGGACAGGGGGAGATGGGAAGCTTTCTTT. This codes for CASSDLDRGRWEAFF.